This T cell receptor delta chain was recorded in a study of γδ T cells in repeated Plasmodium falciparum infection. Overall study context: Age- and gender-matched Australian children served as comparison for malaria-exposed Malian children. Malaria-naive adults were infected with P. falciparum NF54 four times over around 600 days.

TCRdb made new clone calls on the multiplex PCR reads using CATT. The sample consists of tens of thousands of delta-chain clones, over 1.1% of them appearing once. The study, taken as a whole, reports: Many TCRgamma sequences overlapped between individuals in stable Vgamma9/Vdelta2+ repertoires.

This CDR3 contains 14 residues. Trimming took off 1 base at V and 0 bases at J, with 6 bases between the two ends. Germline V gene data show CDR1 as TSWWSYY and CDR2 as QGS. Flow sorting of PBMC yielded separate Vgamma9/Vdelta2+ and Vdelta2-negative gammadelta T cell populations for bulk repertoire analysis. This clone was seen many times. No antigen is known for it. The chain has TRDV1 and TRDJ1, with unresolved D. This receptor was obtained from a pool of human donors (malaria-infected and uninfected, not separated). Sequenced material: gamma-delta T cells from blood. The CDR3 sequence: CALGEPRYTDKLIF. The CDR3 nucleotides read TGTGCTCTTGGGGAACCGAGGTACACCGATAAACTCATCTTT.